This T cell receptor beta chain was retrieved from a study of long-term antiretroviral therapy in people with HIV. Study-level findings and limits: Pre-ART-expanded clones dominated the repertoire at all time points. HIV repertoires had narrower CDR3 length ranges than controls. Nothing was known about ART adherence, viral resistance or changes in therapy.

Germline CDR1 SGDLS, CDR2 YYNGEE. The CDR3 is made up of 14 amino acids. The germline V and J ends were trimmed by 0 bases and 4 bases, with 10 bases remaining between them. This clone is a singleton in its sample. What it recognizes is unknown. Runs used v3.0 of the immunoSEQ assay and were done at survey level. Assay used: immunoSEQ multiplex PCR; TCRdb lists only in-frame clones, some missing. The sample includes about 17,000 clones, approximately 79% of them seen just once. The sample here was unsorted PBMCs, taken at the start of antiretroviral therapy. The J gene is TRBJ1-1, the V gene TRBV9; D remains ambiguous. The origin of this receptor is a man between 25 and 39 years old with HIV. CDR3 bases: TGTGCCAGCAGCGTAGAAAAGGGAGCCACTGAAGCTTTCTTT. Protein: CASSVEKGATEAFF. The whole variable domain, filled in from reference TRBV9 and TRBJ1-1, reads DSGVTQTPKHLITATGQRVTLRCSPRSGDLSVYWYQQSLDQGLQFLIQYYNGEERAKGNILERFSAQQFPDLHSELNLSSLELGDSALYFCASSVEKGATEAFFGQGTRLTVV.